Sequencing of this T cell receptor (beta chain) was carried out in a study of cytomegalovirus exposure and HLA in healthy donors (dated by TCRdb to 2016 to 2017). Describing the broader study: In an earlier analysis of several hundred of the donors, 276 Gb of sequence data and 117 million unique TCR beta sequences from some 170 million T cells were reported. Approximately 310 gigabases of sequencing data and 91 million or so unique TCR sequences made up an early release that covered some 640 HLA-typed donors. The genetic ancestry cluster associated with self-reported Caucasian donors included over 65% of the approximately 430 genotyped donors. The study aimed to test whether cataloging public T cell receptors could reveal signatures of past pathogen exposure. Using immunosequencing, the study profiled T cell repertoires from 666 subjects and related those repertoires to cytomegalovirus serostatus. Along with the approximately 600-subject first cohort, a separate validation cohort of over a hundred different subjects was used. To predict cytomegalovirus infection status, the study brought together high-throughput TCR immunosequencing, statistical association of individual TCRs with disease status, and machine learning. In a later analysis, previously published TCR beta repertoires from fewer than 750 donors were re-analyzed and high-resolution HLA genotyping was added so that TCR occurrence patterns could be studied. The later analysis used no new phenotypic data to find candidate immune exposures, relying instead on TCR beta sequences and their occurrence across donors. To decide whether each TCR beta V gene segment behaved as functional or pseudogenic, an earlier analysis of fewer than 750 of the donors relied on high-throughput TCR beta sequencing. Donor age, sex, ethnicity and CMV serostatus were collected together with the repertoire data. A later genetic analysis used genome-wide SNP genotypes for about 65% of the 666 donors, treating that subset as a discovery cohort. Every repertoire in the discovery cohort had been generated on one and the same sequencing platform. HLA typing included class I and class II loci at four-digit resolution. The number of donors typed differed by locus, with about 629-640 for A, B, C, DRB1 and DQB1, around 560 for DQA1, approximately 580 for DPA1, and around 460 for DPB1. Four to six DR-DQ haplotypes were handled as single units for association and clustering, since linkage in the cohort was strong. Among 350 to 400 genotyped donors of the cohort, an average of 235,054 unique TCR beta nucleotide sequences were sequenced per donor, around 20% of them non-productive.

In total, over 600 healthy bone marrow donors made up the cohort. At the time of sampling, every cohort member was nominally healthy, though immune exposures that went unrecorded were likely present. The donor tested CMV seropositive and was one of the 289 seropositive cohort members. Every donor gave a peripheral blood sample, and the peripheral blood mononuclear cells from that sample were used for TCR beta sequencing. Genomic DNA extraction from the blood cell samples was performed with the Qiagen DNeasy Blood Extraction Kit. Summary of the overall study and its limitations: While some public TCRs were present in many individuals, most TCR sequences turned up only very rarely across donors. Because counts were too low, seventeen rarely observed V segments, including chromosome 9 orphons, were excluded from the earlier analysis of several hundred of the donors. A later analysis found that HLA-associated TCR beta chains were more clonally expanded and had lower generation probabilities than equally common non-associated chains. HLA typing was unavailable for some donors at each locus, so association tests used only the typed subset. According to a later genetic analysis, donors in an Asian-associated ancestry cluster had fewer N-insertions in productive TCRs than the roughly 670-donor mean. V-gene and J-gene trimming of TCR beta chains was associated with a missense DCLRE1C variant in a later genetic analysis, and the association was replicated in an independent cohort. A further reported finding was that TCR beta sequences accurately predicted the HLA-A and HLA-B alleles for most subjects in the first cohort. Only TCR beta chains were sequenced in this cohort, and the absence of alpha or paired-chain data limited detectable features. In an earlier analysis of 587 of the donors, most TCR beta V segments appeared in productive rearrangements about 87% or about 30% of the time, broadly matching IMGT annotations. Specific HLA alleles were associated with around 18,000 TCR beta sequences at a false discovery rate of 0.05 in a later analysis. In vitro tests confirmed that a few of the cytomegalovirus-associated TCR beta chains recognize cytomegalovirus antigens. The classifier was reported to diagnose cytomegalovirus status with high specificity and sensitivity in both the original and validation cohorts. A cluster of highly shared sequence variants was judged likely to represent a technical artifact of the sequencing pipeline. In the study, about 150 TCR beta chains were listed as associated with cytomegalovirus. Several of the top co-occurrence clusters appeared to be linked to parvovirus B19, influenza, CMV and Epstein-Barr virus, according to a later analysis. Most CMV-associated TCR beta chains appeared to be HLA-restricted in a later analysis, and the HLA associations seemed to be driven largely by CMV exposure. The authors suggested that the approach could potentially be generalized to other disease states and immunological phenotypes. The only immune exposure information available for the cohort was CMV serostatus. Because the 87-base-pair reads could not distinguish some IMGT-functional V segments, including TRBV6-2 and TRBV6-3, those segments were excluded. When HLA alleles, especially DR and DQ, strongly co-occurred, attributing TCR associations to individual alleles was difficult. In a later analysis, TCR association rates were found to vary across HLA loci, with the most associated TCRs seen for DRB1 alleles and the fewest for HLA-C alleles. Linkage disequilibrium might explain the correlated functional status among segregating V segments, but an unknown experimental factor could not be excluded. The presence/absence analyses assumed that sequencing depth was roughly uniform across donors, and that assumption may not be true.

Relative to germline, V is 0 bases shorter and J is 7 bases shorter, with 6 bases between their ends. The CDR3 has 12 amino acids, counting the end cysteine and phenylalanine. The read is trimmed to its CDR3 DNA, 36 bases read in frame from base 1. Per the germline V gene (reference sequence), GTSNPN is the CDR1 and SVGIG is the CDR2. The receptor library was made with the immunoSEQ multiplex PCR assay. For the multiplex PCR, a mixture combining 60 forward primers for TCR Vbeta segments and 13 reverse primers for TCR Jbeta segments was used. Amplification of the CDR3 region of rearranged TCR beta genes was performed with a multiplex PCR assay on genomic DNA. On the Illumina HiSeq System, the amplified TCR beta libraries were sequenced as 87-base-pair reads. From the authors' description of their analysis: In a later analysis, some 80 million unique TCR beta chains were counted across the 650 to 750 repertoires, and roughly 9.9 million of these chains were shared by at least two donors. To remove PCR and sequencing errors, raw reads were error-corrected and collapsed into unique sequences using a nearest-neighbor algorithm that merged closely related sequences. Alignment of CDR3 sequences to IMGT reference sequences was used to assign V, D and J gene segments. Each retained sequence needed at least a six-nucleotide match to both a V gene segment and a J gene segment. Rearrangements were classified as productive when the CDR3 lacked stop codons and remained in frame with V and J, and all other rearrangements were classified as non-productive. CDR3 was defined according to IMGT convention as the region running from the second conserved V-encoded cysteine to the conserved J-encoded phenylalanine. The earlier analysis of about 620 of the donors excluded sequences that lacked an unambiguous match to a single V gene segment. An earlier analysis of under 750 of the donors called V segments functional above 56.7% productive rearrangements and segregating when the between-donor standard deviation exceeded 5%. To diagnose cytomegalovirus status from the catalog of TCR beta chain sequences, a statistical classification framework was built. In a later analysis, TCR nucleotide sequences were compared against IMGT/GENE-DB human TR gene sequences so that V and J genes could be assigned. A later analysis assigned CDR3 sequences and most-parsimonious VDJ recombination scenarios with the TCRdist pipeline. A later analysis defined each TCR beta chain by its CDR3 amino acid sequence plus V-gene family, and excluded reads lacking a unique V-gene family. In a later analysis, nearly 600 highly shared, low-generation-probability nucleotide sequences were removed to address suspected cross-contamination and a sequencing artifact. In a later analysis, a clonal expansion index for each public chain was calculated from normalized within-repertoire ranks of inferred template counts. Generation probabilities in a later analysis came from a VDJ recombination model fitted to out-of-frame rearrangements, and those results were checked against IGoR. Hypergeometric tests were used in a later analysis to score TCR-TCR, TCR-HLA and TCR-CMV co-occurrence, with a repertoire-size bias correction applied to the TCR pairs. A later analysis estimated false discovery rates by permuting HLA or CMV assignments 20 times. In a later analysis, co-occurring TCRs were grouped using DBSCAN, with TCRdist sequence similarity added in when clustering inside HLA-allele-positive subsets. For co-occurrence clustering, repertoires with fewer than 30,000 or more than 120,000 public chains were excluded, along with 4 to 6 repertoires with anomalous nucleotide sharing. In TCRdb, the immuneACCESS table is reduced to in-frame sequences with V and J assigned. These tables do not hold every clone; where another copy was compared, an unresolved V gene accounts for under half, and the others remain unexplained. For V, J and clone size, that table is used; D and trimming come from the DNA. For this sample there are fewer than 200,000 clones; around 79% appear just once. The ten largest clones represent roughly 7.4% of the sample.

Worth noting for this clone: Which antigen it targets is not known. Qualities for individual bases were not recorded, and no much larger clone is one base off.

The specimen was PBMCs. The TCR comes from a male donor in good health and CMV-seropositive. The chain was built from TRBV30 and TRBJ1-4; the D gene remains uncertain. The CDR3 here reads CAWSVRGEKLFF. The sequenced DNA is TGTGCCTGGAGTGTAAGAGGTGAAAAACTGTTTTTT.